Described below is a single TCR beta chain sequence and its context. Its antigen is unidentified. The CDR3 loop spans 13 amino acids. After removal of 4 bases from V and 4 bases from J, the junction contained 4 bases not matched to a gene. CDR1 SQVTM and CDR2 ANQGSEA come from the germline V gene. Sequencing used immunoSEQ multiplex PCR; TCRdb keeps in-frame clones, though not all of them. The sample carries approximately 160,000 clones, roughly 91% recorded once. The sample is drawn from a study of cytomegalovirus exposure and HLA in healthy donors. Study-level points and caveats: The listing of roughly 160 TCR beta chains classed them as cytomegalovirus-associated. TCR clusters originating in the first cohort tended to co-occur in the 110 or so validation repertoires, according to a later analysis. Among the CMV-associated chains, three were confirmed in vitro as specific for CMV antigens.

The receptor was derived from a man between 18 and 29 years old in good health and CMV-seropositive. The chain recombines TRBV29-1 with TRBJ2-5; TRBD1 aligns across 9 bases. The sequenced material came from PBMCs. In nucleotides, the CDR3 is TGCAGCGTTGGAGGGACAGGGAGAGAGACCCAGTACTTC. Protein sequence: CSVGGTGRETQYF.